Below, 21 T cell receptor beta chains from the same sample are listed, as sequenced in a study of blood T cells in healthy people across ages. The authors ran a second PCR of 7 to 11 cycles using a sample-barcoded 5' primer and a J-beta primer mix. TCRdb re-called the 5' RACE reads through MiXCR, storing one row per CDR3 protein. Of approximately 940,000 distinct CDR3 sequences in the sample, about 48% were seen once. Source material: blood. The receptors derive from a man aged 25 to 45 in good health.

CDR3 nucleotide sequence: TGTGCCAGCAAATACCTGACTAGCGGTTACAATGAGCAGTTCTTC. It translates to CASKYLTSGYNEQFF. J is TRBJ2-1 and V is TRBV27, with 9 bases fitting TRBD2. CDR1 is MNHEY, CDR2 SMNVEV, per germline (reference sequence). The CDR3 spans 15 residues. The junction had 8 bases not matched to a gene; V was cut back by 7 bases and J by 4 bases.

This rearrangement joins TRBV12-3 or TRBV12-4 to TRBJ1-1; D call uncertain. The CDR3 is 15 amino acids. The V end lost 7 bases, the J end lost 10 bases, and 25 bases lay between the germline ends. The DNA for the CDR3 is TGTGCCAGCATCCTCCCCCGGGATCCCGAACGGGGAGCTTTCTTT. Translated, it gives CASILPRDPERGAFF.

This clonotype was counted between two and nine times. V usage is TRBV20-1 and J usage is TRBJ1-6, with unresolved D. This CDR3 is 16 amino acids long. V shed 0 bases and J shed 8 bases, with 17 bases lying between them. The germline V gene encodes CDR1 DFQATT and CDR2 SNEGSKA (reference sequence). The CDR3 reads CSARDLRAGDHSPLHF. The CDR3 DNA is TGCAGTGCTAGAGACCTCCGGGCAGGTGACCATTCACCCCTCCACTTT.

This chain joins TRBV7-8 and TRBJ2-1; D perhaps matches TRBD1 (6 bases). Looked up from germline, CDR1 is SGHVS and CDR2 is FQNEAQ. Between the trimmed V and J ends, which lost 3 bases and 0 bases, there was a span of 21 bases. The CDR3 is 19 residues long. Here the CDR3 reads CASSLGPLNRVSSYNEQFF. The CDR3 DNA is TGTGCCAGCAGCTTGGGACCATTGAACAGGGTCAGCTCCTACAATGAGCAGTTCTTC.

The V gene is TRBV28, the J gene TRBJ2-5; D is perhaps TRBD2 (5 bases). V gave up 3 bases and J gave up 4 bases, with 15 bases separating them. Germline-derived CDR1 and CDR2 are MDHEN and SYDVKM. The CDR3 has 15 amino acids. The DNA of the CDR3 is TGTGCCAGCAGTTTGCCCCGGGGTCTAGCAGAGACCCAGTACTTC. Its translation is CASSLPRGLAETQYF. The variable domain in full, completed from reference TRBV28 and TRBJ2-5, reads DVKVTQSSRYLVKRTGEKVFLECVQDMDHENMFWYRQDPGLGLRLIYFSYDVKMKEKGDIPEGYSVSREKKERFSLILESASTNQTSMYLCASSLPRGLAETQYFGPGTRLLVL.

The chain recombines TRBV5-1 with TRBJ1-5; the D is unclear. The CDR3 is 15 amino acids. The V gene lost 0 bases and the J gene lost 4 bases, with 11 bases spanning the gap. The germline V gene encodes CDR1 SGHRS and CDR2 YFSETQ. The CDR3 nucleotides read TGCGCCAGCAGCTTGGAAGGCAGTGTAAATCAGCCCCAGCATTTT. Amino acids: CASSLEGSVNQPQHF.

Here the CDR3 reads CASSPRQTTYEQYF. CDR3 DNA: TGTGCCAGCTCACCGAGGCAGACCACCTACGAGCAGTACTTC. The gene calls are TRBV18 and TRBJ2-7; unclear D gene. Germline CDR1 KGHSH, CDR2 LQKENI. The CDR3 has 14 amino acids. V was cut by 3 bases and J by 2 bases, with 11 bases left in between.

The gene calls are TRBV6-1 and TRBJ1-2; tentatively, D is TRBD1 (5 bases). The CDR3 consists of 11 residues. Germline loops: CDR1 MNHNS, CDR2 SASEGT. Trimming removed 10 bases from V and 9 bases from J, with 15 bases in between. The CDR3 spells CAIDEGYSYTF. CDR3 in DNA: TGTGCCATCGACGAGGGGTATAGCTACACCTTC.

This clonotype turned up a few times. The gene calls are TRBV20-1 and TRBJ2-5, with D possibly being TRBD2 (6 bases). Germline CDR1 is DFQATT and CDR2 is SNEGSKA (reference sequence). The CDR3 sequence is 14 residues long. The ends were cut back, 3 bases at V and 3 bases at J, with 14 bases in the middle. CDR3: CSARNGGLKETQYF. CDR3 DNA sequence: TGCAGTGCTAGGAATGGGGGACTCAAAGAGACCCAGTACTTC.

V is TRBV2 and J is TRBJ1-2; D is uncertain. The CDR3 runs 11 residues. Per the germline V gene, CDR1 is SNHLY and CDR2 is FYNNEI. V shed 7 bases and J shed 4 bases, with 7 bases lying between them. The CDR3 spells CASILSYGYTF. In DNA, the CDR3 is TGTGCCAGCATATTATCCTATGGCTACACCTTC.

This clonotype was seen a few times. The chain uses TRBV24-1 and TRBJ2-1; D gene ambiguous. V was shortened by 7 bases and J by 4 bases, with 13 bases between the two germline ends. Per germline, CDR1 KGHDR and CDR2 SFDVKD. CDR3 length: 14 amino acids. The CDR3 protein is CATSEAEVYNEQFF. CDR3 coding DNA: TGTGCCACCAGCGAGGCGGAAGTTTACAATGAGCAGTTCTTC.

This clonotype was seen many times. The chain employs TRBV25-1 and TRBJ1-1; no clear D gene. The length of the CDR3 is 15 residues. CDR1 MGHDK and CDR2 SYGVNS come from the germline V gene. Trimming left V 3 bases short and J 1 base short, with 12 bases between. The CDR3 nucleotides are TGTGCCAGCAGTGAGGATGCCCGATCGAACACTGAAGCTTTCTTT. Translation: CASSEDARSNTEAFF.

This clonotype was seen at least ten times. The V gene is TRBV10-3, the J gene TRBJ2-1; no clear D. Looked up from germline, CDR1 is ENHRY and CDR2 is SYGVKD. There are 15 residues in the CDR3. Trimming took off 7 bases at V and 7 bases at J, with 20 bases between the two ends. The CDR3 DNA sequence: TGTGCCATCATCCGGCACGGATTTGAGCGAAATGAGCAGTTCTTC. Translating it yields CAIIRHGFERNEQFF.

The V and J genes are TRBV12-3 or TRBV12-4 and TRBJ1-6; D perhaps matches TRBD1 (5 bases). CDR3 length: 15 residues. V lost 5 bases and J lost 10, with 18 bases in between. The CDR3 coding sequence is TGTGCCAGCAGTGGGACGACAGCAAACCTGTCACCCCTCCACTTT. Its protein product is CASSGTTANLSPLHF.

V and J are TRBV9 and TRBJ1-2; D perhaps matches TRBD1 (5 bases). The germline gives CDR1 SGDLS, CDR2 YYNGEE. The V end lost 0 bases, the J end lost 2 bases, and 11 bases lay between the germline ends. This CDR3 comprises 15 residues. The CDR3 protein is CASSVATGGNYGYTF. As DNA, the CDR3 is TGTGCCAGCAGCGTAGCCACAGGCGGGAACTATGGCTACACCTTC.

The chain couples TRBV2 to TRBJ2-4; 10 bases align to TRBD1. Looked up from germline, CDR1 is SNHLY and CDR2 is FYNNEI. Trimming cost V 4 bases and J 13 bases; bases outside gene matches: 10. This CDR3 comprises 14 residues. The CDR3 DNA follows: TGTGCCAGCAGTGCCAGGACAGGGGGTTGGGAGCAGTACTTC. Residues: CASSARTGGWEQYF.

V gene TRBV19 combines with J gene TRBJ2-1; TRBD2 matches 8 bases. The junction had 3 bases not matched to a gene; V was cut back by 1 base and J by 4 bases. The CDR3 covers 15 residues. Per the germline V gene, CDR1 is LNHDA and CDR2 is SQIVND (reference sequence). The CDR3 DNA sequence: TGTGCCAGTAGTATAGCGGGGGGGGCATACAATGAGCAGTTCTTC. Amino acid sequence: CASSIAGGAYNEQFF.

This clonotype was detected a few times. This sequence joins TRBV7-2 and TRBJ2-7, with TRBD1 matching 10 bases. The V gene's germline CDR1 is SGHTA and CDR2 FQGNSA. The CDR3 has 15 amino acids. The J segment lost 6 bases and the V segment lost 3 bases, leaving 8 bases of the junction unmatched. The CDR3 reads CASSFKGQGDREQYF. The CDR3 nucleotides are TGTGCCAGCAGCTTTAAAGGACAGGGGGATCGCGAGCAGTACTTC.

The V gene is TRBV4-2, the J gene TRBJ1-4; perhaps TRBD1 as D (6 bases). Deletions cut 4 bases from V and 4 bases from J, with 13 bases between. Germline V lookup: CDR1 LGHNA, CDR2 YNFKEQ. The CDR3 sequence is 15 residues long. In nucleotides, the CDR3 is TGTGCCAGCAGCCTGAACAGGGCTTTTAATGAAAAACTGTTTTTT. This translates into CASSLNRAFNEKLFF.

This clonotype showed up many times. The chain couples TRBV9 to TRBJ2-6; D unresolved. The CDR3 is 15 residues long. The germline CDR1 and CDR2 sequences are SGDLS and YYNGEE. With 0 bases removed from V and 0 bases from J, the gap between germline ends came to 4 bases. The CDR3 is CASSVAGSGANVLTF. The CDR3 region has the DNA TGTGCCAGCAGCGTAGCCGGCTCTGGGGCCAACGTCCTGACTTTC.

V is TRBV10-3 and J is TRBJ2-3; D gene ambiguous. V was clipped by 4 bases and J by 4 bases, with 9 bases between them. The V gene's germline CDR1 is ENHRY and CDR2 SYGVKD. This CDR3 contains 13 residues. The CDR3 is CAISADLSDTQYF. The CDR3 nucleotides read TGTGCCATCAGTGCCGACTTGTCAGATACGCAGTATTTT.